This T cell receptor (beta chain) derives from a study of blood T cell repertoires in COVID-19. Here immunoSEQ multiplex PCR was the method, and the copy in TCRdb shows in-frame clones only, minus some. The sample records roughly 200,000 clones, over 70% being singletons. Germline CDR1 SGHRS, CDR2 YFSETQ. V was clipped by 4 bases and J by 1 base; unmatched bases: 3. This CDR3 has 14 residues. The rearrangement uses TRBV5-1 and TRBJ2-5; 8 nucleotides line up with TRBD2. Sample: peripheral blood. The receptor comes from a woman of 80 years or more with acute or convalescent COVID-19. CDR3 amino acids: CASSGGLAQETQYF. CDR3 coding DNA: TGCGCCAGCAGCGGCGGACTAGCCCAAGAGACCCAGTACTTC.